Included here is one T cell receptor (beta chain) sequence, with context. No antigen is known for it. The data stem from a study of shared clonotypes between healthy human individuals. General study results and limits: Only blood samples were collected, and tissue repertoires likely differ.

In the original processing: From ImmunoSEQ came sequences covering only the junction and carrying no quality scores, so filtering differed. TCRdb keeps only in-frame clones here, not all; method: immunoSEQ multiplex PCR. V, J and clone size are taken as reported in that table, and D and trimming were inferred from the DNA itself. The repertoire includes around 500,000 clones, more than 75% of them detected once, and over 10% sits in the top ten. Study donors comprised healthy, HIV-negative adults devoid of recent acute infection or vaccination. Within Nashville, Tennessee resided all donors, each a Caucasian adult. The length of the CDR3 is 14 residues. Trimming pared 1 base from V and 3 bases from J, leaving 9 bases between. The germline V gene has CDR1 MNHEY and CDR2 SMNVEV (reference sequence).

The clonotype originates from a middle-aged woman in good health. Some clones in this sample may be carry-over from other donors' samples. The V and J genes are TRBV27 and TRBJ2-5; D perhaps matches TRBD1 (6 bases). The sample consisted of PBMCs. This CDR3 is CASSLFAGEETQYF. The CDR3 bases are TGTGCCAGCAGTTTATTCGCAGGGGAAGAGACCCAGTACTTC.